The T cell receptor (beta chain) under discussion was sequenced for a study of cytomegalovirus exposure and HLA in healthy donors. In the case of this clone: Its cognate antigen is unknown.

Notes on the study in general: The dataset shows that most TCR sequences were rare, while some public TCRs occurred in many donors.

TCRdb's table, derived via immunoSEQ multiplex PCR, lists solely in-frame clones and lacks some. The data show roughly 52,000 clones, 88% seen once. This clonotype originated in a woman aged 30 to 39 in good health and CMV-seronegative. The sequenced sample consisted of PBMCs.

CDR3 nucleotides: TGTGCCAGCAGCTTGGATGACAAGAGGAACACTGAAGCTTTCTTT. Translation: CASSLDDKRNTEAFF. The chain couples TRBV5-4 to TRBJ1-1, with D uncertain. The length of the CDR3 is 15 residues. Trimming cost V 0 bases and J 1 base, with 10 bases left between them. Germline values: CDR1 SGHNT, CDR2 YYREEE (reference sequence).